Listed here are 15 T cell receptor beta chains from one sample, sequenced in a study of shared clonotypes between healthy human individuals. Terminally differentiated effector memory CD45RA+ cells were left out of the naive CD8 fraction, which was CD45RO-negative and positively selected for CCR7. Clones were read by immunoSEQ multiplex PCR, and TCRdb kept only the in-frame ones, dropping some. This table has about 800,000 clones, roughly 96% appearing once. The source material was naive CD8+ T cells sorted from blood. Source of these receptors: a man aged 25-45 years in good health.

The rearrangement joins TRBV6-1 to TRBJ1-1, with TRBD1 matching 7 bases. Germline loops: CDR1 MNHNS, CDR2 SASEGT. The V and J ends lost 2 bases and 0 bases, in that order; junction bases with no gene match: 9. The CDR3 is made up of 17 amino acids. CDR3 sequence (DNA): TGTGCCAGCAGTGAACTAGGGACAGATAAAATGAACACTGAAGCTTTCTTT. It codes for CASSELGTDKMNTEAFF.

This chain joins TRBV15 and TRBJ2-1, with D possibly being TRBD2 (6 bases). The germline CDR1 and CDR2 sequences are LNHNV and YYDKDF (reference sequence). This CDR3 spans 10 amino acids. Trimming left V 8 bases short and J 12 bases short, with 11 bases between. CDR3 amino acids: CATGGMGQFF. The CDR3 DNA is TGTGCCACCGGGGGGATGGGGCAGTTCTTC.

The chain combines TRBV9 with TRBJ1-4, with 9 bases that match TRBD1. V trimming: 3 bases; J trimming: 0 bases; junction bases outside the gene matches: 6. The CDR3 loop spans 17 amino acids. Germline V gene lookup returns CDR1 SGDLS and CDR2 YYNGEE. The CDR3 nucleotides read TGTGCCAGCAGCGACGGGACAGGGCACGCAACTAATGAAAAACTGTTTTTT. Residues: CASSDGTGHATNEKLFF.

This chain uses TRBV9 with TRBJ2-4, with TRBD2 identical over 11 bases. Germline trimming cut 3 bases from V and 8 bases from J; bases unmatched to any gene: 4. Germline CDR1 and CDR2: SGDLS and YYNGEE. This CDR3 is built from 14 residues. The CDR3 protein is CASSDTSGSDIQYF. The DNA of the CDR3 is TGTGCCAGCAGCGATACTAGCGGGAGTGACATTCAGTACTTC.

CDR3 nucleotide sequence: TGTGCCAGCAGTGGTCCGGGACTAGCGGGATATAGTGAGCAGTTCTTC. This encodes CASSGPGLAGYSEQFF. J is TRBJ2-1 and V is TRBV6-1; 13 nucleotides match TRBD2. From germline, CDR1 is MNHNS and CDR2 SASEGT. This CDR3 comprises 16 residues. V lost 4 bases and J lost 9; bases outside the gene matches: 9.

The chain combines TRBV7-9 with TRBJ2-2; D is perhaps TRBD2 (6 bases). CDR3 length: 15 residues. The germline CDR1 and CDR2 sequences are SEHNR and FQNEAQ (reference sequence). Trimming removed 1 base at V and 7 bases at J, with 13 bases between. CDR3 sequence (DNA): TGTGCCAGCAGCTTAGAGGACTACTCGGGCGGGGAGCTGTTTTTT. Protein sequence: CASSLEDYSGGELFF.

CDR3 nucleotide sequence: TGCGCCAGCACCTCTCCGGGACTAGCGGGTGATACGCAGTATTTT. The encoded protein is CASTSPGLAGDTQYF. J is TRBJ2-3 and V is TRBV5-1; 12 positions match TRBD2. With V trimmed by 6 bases and J by 6 bases, 8 bases remained unmatched. The CDR3 loop spans 15 amino acids. Per the germline V gene, CDR1 is SGHRS and CDR2 is YFSETQ. The full variable domain, with the rest looked up from reference TRBV5-1 and TRBJ2-3, is KAGVTQTPRYLIKTRGQQVTLSCSPISGHRSVSWYQQTPGQGLQFLFEYFSETQRNKGNFPGRFSGRQFSNSRSEMNVSTLELGDSALYLCASTSPGLAGDTQYFGPGTRLTVL.

The chain links TRBV30 to TRBJ2-1; D unclear. CDR3 length: 12 residues. Germline V CDR1 and CDR2: GTSNPN, SVGIG (reference sequence). V was cut by 5 bases and J by 5 bases, with 10 bases left in between. CDR3 in DNA: TGTGCCTGGTCATTAGTGAACAATGAGCAGTTCTTC. Protein: CAWSLVNNEQFF. Variable domain in full (rest from reference TRBV30 and TRBJ2-1): SQTIHQWPATLVQPVGSPLSLECTVEGTSNPNLYWYRQAAGRGLQLLFYSVGIGQISSEVPQNLSASRPQDRQFILSSKKLLLSDSGFYLCAWSLVNNEQFFGPGTRLTVL.

The count of this clone is one. The genes are TRBV27 and TRBJ2-3, with a weak D call TRBD1 (6 bases). This CDR3 is 15 amino acids long. V lost 6 bases to trimming and J lost 4 bases, with 17 bases between them. CDR1 is MNHEY, CDR2 SMNVEV, per germline (reference sequence). CDR3 bases: TGTGCCAGCAGCCGACCAGTCAGGGGCCCAGATACGCAGTATTTT. It yields the protein CASSRPVRGPDTQYF.

This clone was counted once. This chain uses TRBV5-1 with TRBJ2-7; a weak D match, TRBD1 (6 bases). The germline gives CDR1 SGHRS, CDR2 YFSETQ. The CDR3 is 13 amino acids. V was cut by 5 bases and J by 1 base, with 10 bases left in between. CDR3 region: CASSGTLSYEQYF. DNA of the CDR3: TGCGCCAGCAGTGGGACATTATCCTACGAGCAGTACTTC. Full variable domain (outside the CDR3, taken from reference TRBV5-1 and TRBJ2-7): KAGVTQTPRYLIKTRGQQVTLSCSPISGHRSVSWYQQTPGQGLQFLFEYFSETQRNKGNFPGRFSGRQFSNSRSEMNVSTLELGDSALYLCASSGTLSYEQYFGPGTRLTVT.

The rearrangement uses TRBV7-9 and TRBJ1-1; 12 bases are shared with TRBD1. With V trimmed by 4 bases and J by 7 bases, 7 bases remained unmatched. In germline, CDR1 is SEHNR, CDR2 FQNEAQ (reference sequence). The CDR3 covers 15 residues. In nucleotides, the CDR3 is TGTGCCAGCAGCTACTACCGGGACAGGGGGCTTGAAGCTTTCTTT. Encoded protein: CASSYYRDRGLEAFF.

This chain uses TRBV6-5 with TRBJ2-3, with D possibly being TRBD2 (6 bases). This CDR3 is 16 amino acids long. Looked up from germline, CDR1 is MNHEY and CDR2 is SVGAGI. The V end was cut by 4 bases, the J end by 0 bases, with 14 bases between. For the CDR3, the DNA is TGTGCCAGCAGTTGGAGGGCCTGGGGGAGCACAGATACGCAGTATTTT. Protein product: CASSWRAWGSTDTQYF.

The chain employs TRBV4-1 and TRBJ2-7, with 11 bases that match TRBD2. Germline V gene lookup returns CDR1 MGHRA and CDR2 YSYEKL. V lost 1 base and J lost 3; bases outside the gene matches: 2. This CDR3 contains 15 residues. The CDR3 DNA sequence: TGCGCCAGCAGCCAAGTGACTAGCGGGATCTACGAGCAGTACTTC. Protein product: CASSQVTSGIYEQYF.

V usage is TRBV7-2 and J usage is TRBJ2-3, with TRBD2 matching 11 bases. The ends lost 5 bases at V and 2 bases at J; junction bases unmatched: 3. CDR1 SGHTA and CDR2 FQGNSA come from the germline V gene. This CDR3 has 15 residues. The CDR3 is CASSRLAGITDTQYF. CDR3 coding DNA: TGTGCCAGCAGCCGACTAGCGGGGATCACAGATACGCAGTATTTT.

This chain links TRBV11-2 with TRBJ2-7; a weak D match, TRBD2 (5 bases). Germline loops: CDR1 SGHAT, CDR2 FQNNGV. The CDR3 consists of 13 residues. The V end was cut by 3 bases, the J end by 5 bases, with 11 bases between. CDR3 loop: CASSFRGNHEQYF. The CDR3 bases are TGTGCCAGCAGCTTCCGGGGTAACCACGAGCAGTACTTC.